Sequencing of this TCR beta chain was carried out in a study of identical twins. Study-level points and caveats: Beta out-of-frame twin sharing showed a weaker excess. A cross-sectional statistical analysis, not follow-up of the same donors, supported the conclusions.

A universal primer binding site was introduced by template switching. The final cDNA contained unique molecular identifiers. TCRdb fed the 5' RACE reads into MiXCR, producing one record per CDR3 protein. The table includes around 100,000 distinct CDR3 sequences, under 7% detected once. The CDR3 loop spans 17 amino acids. Germline assignment: CDR1 MNHEY and CDR2 SVGEGT. V shed 0 bases, J shed 3 bases, and the junction held 7 bases outside the gene matches. With regard to this clonotype: Its antigen is not identified.

The sequence was collected from a woman between 50 and 59 years old in good health. The chain recombines TRBV6-2 or TRBV6-3 with TRBJ2-7; 11 nucleotides match TRBD1. Sequencing was carried out using memory T cells sorted from blood. DNA of the CDR3: TGTGCCAGCAGTTACTCGAGTCGGACAGGGGGCAACTACGAGCAGTACGTC. Protein product: CASSYSSRTGGNYEQYV.